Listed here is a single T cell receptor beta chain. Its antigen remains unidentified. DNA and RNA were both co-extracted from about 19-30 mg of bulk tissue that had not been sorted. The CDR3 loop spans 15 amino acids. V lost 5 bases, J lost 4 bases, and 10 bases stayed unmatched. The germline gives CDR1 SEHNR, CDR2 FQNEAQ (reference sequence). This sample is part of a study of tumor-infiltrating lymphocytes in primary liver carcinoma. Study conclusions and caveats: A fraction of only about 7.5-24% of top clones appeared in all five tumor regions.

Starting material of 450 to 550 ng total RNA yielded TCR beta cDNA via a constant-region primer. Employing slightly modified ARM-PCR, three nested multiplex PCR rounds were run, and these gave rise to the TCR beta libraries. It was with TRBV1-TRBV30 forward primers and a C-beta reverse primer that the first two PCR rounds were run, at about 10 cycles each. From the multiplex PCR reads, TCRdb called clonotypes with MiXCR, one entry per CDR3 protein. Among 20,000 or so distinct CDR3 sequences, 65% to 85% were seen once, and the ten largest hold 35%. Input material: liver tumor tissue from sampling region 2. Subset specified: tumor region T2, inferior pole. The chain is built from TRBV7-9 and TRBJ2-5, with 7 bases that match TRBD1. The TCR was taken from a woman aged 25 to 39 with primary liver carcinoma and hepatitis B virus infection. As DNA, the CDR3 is TGTGCCAGCAGCCAGGAACTCAACAGGGGAGAGACCCAGTACTTC. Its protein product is CASSQELNRGETQYF.